There are many counts of the clone carrying this T cell receptor (beta chain). Its antigen remains unknown. V lost 5 bases, J lost 15 bases, and 12 bases stayed unmatched. Germline-derived CDR1 and CDR2 are LNHNV and YYDKDF (reference sequence). The CDR3 totals 13 residues. TCRB transcripts that were expressed got sequenced, as all of the isolated RNA had been reverse transcribed. This table comes from immunoSEQ multiplex PCR, and its TCRdb copy is limited to in-frame clones, with some not included. The sample records a few hundred thousand clones, approximately 11% being singletons. These data come from a study of beta chain features in type 1 diabetes. CD45RO/CCR7/CD25/CD127/CD95/CD27 separated CD4+ naive, central memory, regulatory and stem cell-like memory cells by sorting. Points from the study as a whole: A potential PCR bias toward shorter templates would be equal in patient and control samples.

The source of this sequence is a man younger than 35 in good health. The chain has TRBV15 and TRBJ2-1; 8 positions match TRBD2. The sequencing sample was made of central memory CD4+ T cells from blood. The CDR3 bases are TGTGCCACCAGCCCGTCGGGAGGGGCCACGGCGTTCTTC. This gives the protein CATSPSGGATAFF.